This T cell receptor beta chain was identified in a study of cytomegalovirus exposure and HLA in healthy donors. General study findings and limits: Many donors carried some public TCRs, although rarity characterized most TCR sequences. In a later analysis, CMV-associated beta chains were mostly HLA-associated, it appeared.

Germline CDR1 and CDR2: MGHDK and SYGVNS. CDR3 length: 12 amino acids. The V gene lost 3 bases and the J gene lost 9 bases, with 9 bases spanning the gap. PCR used 60 Vbeta primers and 13 Jbeta primers. The table came from immunoSEQ multiplex PCR; TCRdb's copy has only in-frame clones and leaves some out. The sample lists some 77,000 clones; nearly 80% were seen once. Worth noting for this clone: Its cognate antigen is unknown.

The sequence was obtained from a woman in her fifties or sixties in good health and CMV-seropositive. The rearrangement joins TRBV25-1 to TRBJ1-5; D is unresolved. The specimen sequenced was PBMCs. The CDR3 region is CASSDSGSPQHF. For the CDR3, the DNA is TGTGCCAGCAGTGATTCCGGTTCGCCCCAGCATTTT.